This TCR beta chain originates from a study of OX40 agonist ivuxolimab in advanced cancers. Regarding the study as a whole: Dose levels from 0.1 to 3.0 mg/kg saw CD4+ and CD8+ blood T cells expand clonally by week 6.

From germline, CDR1 is SGHVS and CDR2 FQNEAQ. The CDR3 covers 15 residues. V lost 5 bases and J lost 7, with 18 bases in between. TCRdb's copy holds only in-frame clones and misses some; the assay was immunoSEQ multiplex PCR. The sample has about 36,000 clones, 65% to 85% seen once. Regarding this clone: No antigen is known for it.

Source: CD4+ or CD8+ T cells sorted from blood, taken in a trial of the OX40 agonist ivuxolimab. The source of this sequence is an adult with an advanced solid tumor such as melanoma, head and neck, liver or kidney cancer. The gene calls are TRBV7-8 and TRBJ1-5; tentative D call: TRBD1 (5 bases). The CDR3: CASSLSIGGGQPQHF. CDR3 bases: TGTGCCAGCAGCCTCAGCATCGGTGGGGGGCAGCCCCAGCATTTT. The whole variable domain, remainder taken from reference TRBV7-8 and TRBJ1-5, is GAGVSQSPRYKVAKRGQDVALRCDPISGHVSLFWYQQALGQGPEFLTYFQNEAQLDKSGLPSDRFFAERPEGSVSTLKIQRTQQEDSAVYLCASSLSIGGGQPQHFGDGTRLSIL.